This T cell receptor (beta chain) was documented in a study of OX40 agonist ivuxolimab in advanced cancers. The protocol was immunoSEQ multiplex PCR, while the TCRdb copy is restricted to in-frame clones and leaves out a portion. This table holds under 80,000 clones, more than 70% found once. General study findings and limits: In a subset of nonresponders, normalized T-cell clonal expansion was also low.

At baseline, cycle 4 day 1, and cycle 7 day 1, blood was sampled. Concerning this clone: The target antigen is unknown.

CDR1 is SGHNT, CDR2 YYREEE, per germline (reference sequence). This CDR3 has 13 residues. V lost 0 bases and J lost 8, with 9 bases in between. This receptor was taken from an adult with an advanced solid tumor such as melanoma, head and neck, liver or kidney cancer. The source material was CD4+ or CD8+ T cells sorted from blood, sampled in a trial of the OX40 agonist ivuxolimab. V usage is TRBV5-4 and J usage is TRBJ2-1; a possible D gene is TRBD1 (5 bases). The CDR3 loop is CASSLAVRDEQFF. For the CDR3, the DNA is TGTGCCAGCAGCTTGGCTGTCAGGGATGAGCAGTTCTTC.